One T cell receptor (beta chain) is described in this entry. The sample is drawn from a study of blood T cell repertoires in COVID-19. Across the whole study: Sites in the United States, Italy and Spain provided acute and convalescent COVID-19 samples. The analysed material was cDNA or gDNA that came from T cells, B-cell-depleted T cells, or PBMCs.

V lost 3 bases to trimming and J lost 6 bases; unmatched junction nucleotides: 7. Germline values: CDR1 SGDLS, CDR2 YYNGEE. The CDR3 spans 14 residues. Source study methods: Estimated nucleated cell counts came from reference gene primer amplification. Profiling relied on immunoSEQ multiplex PCR, and the TCRdb table lists in-frame clones only, not all of them. For V, J and clone size, that table is used; D and trimming come from the DNA. In the table there are some 100,000 clones, roughly 84% of which are singletons. The chain combines TRBV9 with TRBJ1-1; the match to TRBD1 covers 8 bases. This receptor was identified in a woman over 75 with active or convalescent COVID-19. The sequenced material came from peripheral blood. The CDR3 coding sequence is TGTGCCAGCAGCGCCCTTCAGGGGGCTTCTGAAGCTTTCTTT. Residues: CASSALQGASEAFF.